Below are 30 T cell receptor beta chains sequenced from a single sample in a study of regulatory T cells in long-lasting Graves disease. As to time point: newly diagnosed GD, antithyroid drugs for less than 3 months. From RNA extracted from PBMCs, the TCR library was made. Combining iRepertoire HTBI primers with Arm-PCR of CDR3 regions, the authors built TCR beta libraries. TCRdb re-called the multiplex PCR reads with MiXCR, one entry per CDR3 protein. The sample lists about 320,000 distinct CDR3 sequences, 15% to 20% seen once, with 35% to 45% in the top ten. The source was peripheral blood mononuclear cells (PBMCs), collected at new diagnosis, from a patient treated with antithyroid drugs. The receptors shown here come from a female donor with Graves disease.

In regard to this clonotype: This may be a read error: a much more frequent sequence differs by one nucleotide. The J gene is TRBJ1-1, the V gene TRBV2, with TRBD1 identical over 7 bases. CDR1 is SNHLY, CDR2 FYNNEI, per germline. The CDR3 is 14 residues long. The V gene end was trimmed by 8 bases and the J gene end by 3 bases; junction bases not matched to a gene: 9. DNA for the CDR3: TGTGCCAGCTGGACAGGCGAGGGGGACACTGAAGCTTTCTTT. Its protein product is CASWTGEGDTEAFF.

This rearrangement joins TRBV20-1 to TRBJ2-3; D gene ambiguous. Trimming removed 0 bases from V and 0 bases from J, with 10 bases in between. The CDR3 loop spans 15 amino acids. Germline V gives CDR1 DFQATT, CDR2 SNEGSKA (reference sequence). CDR3 sequence (DNA): TGCAGTGCTAGAGACCCGCGGCTTAGCACAGATACGCAGTATTTT. This codes for CSARDPRLSTDTQYF.

This clonotype occurred many times. This chain connects TRBV3-1 to TRBJ1-2; TRBD1 matches at 7 bases. V lost 4 bases to trimming and J lost 8 bases; unmatched junction nucleotides: 7. The CDR3 is 13 residues long. CDR1 and CDR2 from the germline V gene are LGHDT and YNNKEL (reference sequence). Written as DNA, the CDR3 is TGTGCCAGCAGCCTCGACAGGGCGGGGGGCTACACCTTC. It yields the protein CASSLDRAGGYTF.

This clonotype was detected many times. This sequence joins TRBV7-9 and TRBJ1-2; perhaps TRBD1 as D (6 bases). V was shortened by 1 base and J by 4 bases, with 13 bases between the two germline ends. From germline, CDR1 is SEHNR and CDR2 FQNEAQ (reference sequence). This CDR3 has 15 residues. The CDR3 bases are TGTGCCAGCAGCTTAGACAGGGATCCGGCCTATGGCTACACCTTC. As protein: CASSLDRDPAYGYTF. Looking up the rest from reference TRBV7-9 and TRBJ1-2 gives the full variable domain: DTGVSQNPRHKITKRGQNVTFRCDPISEHNRLYWYRQTLGQGPEFLTYFQNEAQLEKSRLLSDRFSAERPKGSFSTLEIQRTEQGDSAMYLCASSLDRDPAYGYTFGSGTRLTVV.

This clonotype was counted at least ten times. This chain joins TRBV28 and TRBJ2-3; D remains ambiguous. The CDR3 length is 13 residues. The germline V and J ends were trimmed by 3 bases and 3 bases, with 7 bases remaining between them. CDR1 and CDR2 from the germline V gene are MDHEN and SYDVKM. DNA of the CDR3: TGTGCCAGCAGTTTTATGGAGACAGATACGCAGTATTTT. Protein sequence: CASSFMETDTQYF.

This clonotype was detected ten times or more. The CDR3 sequence: CAHLRGTGELFF. The CDR3 bases are TGTGCCCACCTCCGGGGGACCGGGGAGCTGTTTTTT. This chain links TRBV12-5 with TRBJ2-2, with TRBD2 as a possible D gene (6 bases). CDR3 length: 12 amino acids. The germline CDR1 and CDR2 sequences are LGHNT and FRNRAP.

Note on this clonotype: This is likely an artifact of a read error, given a far larger clone one base away. The chain recombines TRBV12-3 or TRBV12-4 with TRBJ2-1; D unclear. The CDR3 sequence is 14 residues long. V dropped 1 base and J dropped 10 bases, with 14 bases sitting between them. Here the CDR3 reads CASSLVARAYEQFF. The DNA for the CDR3 is TGTGCCAGCAGTTTAGTGGCCCGAGCCTACGAGCAGTTCTTC.

This clonotype was seen at least ten times. The J gene is TRBJ2-3, the V gene TRBV12-3 or TRBV12-4, with D unclear. This CDR3 contains 13 residues. V shed 6 bases and J shed 11 bases, with 18 bases lying between them. The CDR3 region has the DNA TGTGCCAGCAGCACCGACAAGACTGGGCGGCAGTATTTT. Residues: CASSTDKTGRQYF.

This clonotype was found many times. The rearrangement links TRBV15 to TRBJ2-7; 8 nucleotides align to TRBD2. Trimming removed 2 bases from V and 3 bases from J; junction bases left unmatched: 9. The germline gives CDR1 LNHNV, CDR2 YYDKDF (reference sequence). The CDR3 runs to 16 residues. Written as DNA, the CDR3 is TGTGCCACCAGCAGAACGCTCGGGGGGGAGGGCTACGAGCAGTACTTC. This sequence encodes CATSRTLGGEGYEQYF.

This clonotype was seen a handful of times. V gene TRBV5-6 combines with J gene TRBJ2-5; 10 bases fit TRBD1. Per germline, CDR1 SGHDT and CDR2 YYEEEE. The CDR3 has 15 amino acids. V gave up 0 bases and J gave up 8 bases; unmatched junction bases: 7. This chain's CDR3 is CASSLAGTGDETQYF. The CDR3 DNA reads TGTGCCAGCAGCTTGGCCGGGACAGGGGATGAAACCCAGTACTTC.

The V and J genes are TRBV2 and TRBJ1-6; TRBD1 matches 9 bases. V shed 6 bases, J shed 7 bases, and the junction held 7 bases outside the gene matches. The V gene's germline CDR1 is SNHLY and CDR2 FYNNEI. CDR3 length equals 15 residues. The CDR3 DNA follows: TGTGCCAGCAGGGCTGGACAGGGGTGGAATTCACCCCTCCACTTT. This codes for CASRAGQGWNSPLHF. Combining the CDR3 with reference TRBV2 and TRBJ1-6 gives the whole variable domain EPEVTQTPSHQVTQMGQEVILRCVPISNHLYFYWYRQILGQKVEFLVSFYNNEISEKSEIFDDQFSVERPDGSNFTLKIRSTKLEDSAMYFCASRAGQGWNSPLHFGNGTRLTVT.

This clonotype occurred many times. V is TRBV2 and J is TRBJ1-5, with D possibly matching TRBD1 (5 bases). V gave up 3 bases and J gave up 3 bases, with 9 bases separating them. The germline V gene encodes CDR1 SNHLY and CDR2 FYNNEI. The CDR3 has 14 amino acids. CDR3 sequence reads: CASSDRATNQPQHF. CDR3 DNA: TGTGCCAGCAGTGACAGGGCCACCAATCAGCCCCAGCATTTT. Variable domain in full (rest from reference TRBV2 and TRBJ1-5): EPEVTQTPSHQVTQMGQEVILRCVPISNHLYFYWYRQILGQKVEFLVSFYNNEISEKSEIFDDQFSVERPDGSNFTLKIRSTKLEDSAMYFCASSDRATNQPQHFGDGTRLSIL.

This clonotype was counted a few times. The rearrangement uses TRBV20-1 and TRBJ2-1; 8 bases align to TRBD2. This CDR3 has 15 residues. Germline V gene data show CDR1 as DFQATT and CDR2 as SNEGSKA (reference sequence). V dropped 3 bases and J dropped 9; count of bases not matched to a gene: 13. CDR3 region: CSASLTSGGIGEQFF. As DNA, the CDR3 is TGCAGTGCTAGTTTAACTAGCGGAGGAATAGGTGAGCAGTTCTTC.

V and J are TRBV12-3 or TRBV12-4 and TRBJ1-5; no firm D call. This CDR3 contains 9 residues. V lost 6 bases, J lost 15 bases, and 9 bases lay in between. The chain's CDR3 is CASSLHGHF. The CDR3 nucleotides read TGTGCCAGCAGCCTTCACGGGCATTTT.

This clonotype was detected many times. The chain combines TRBV20-1 with TRBJ2-2; no reliable D call. The germline V gene has CDR1 DFQATT and CDR2 SNEGSKA (reference sequence). CDR3 size: 15 residues. V was shortened by 0 bases and J by 2 bases, with 10 bases between the two germline ends. The CDR3 loop is CSARDLTDNTGELFF. In nucleotides, the CDR3 is TGCAGTGCTAGAGATCTTACGGACAACACCGGGGAGCTGTTTTTT.

This chain connects TRBV28 to TRBJ1-6; D gene uncertain. Germline V gene lookup returns CDR1 MDHEN and CDR2 SYDVKM. V was cut by 4 bases and J by 13 bases, with 29 bases left in between. This CDR3 has 18 amino acids. The CDR3 DNA follows: TGTGCCAGCAGTTGGGCCCGAGGGAAGTGGCTCCCCCCATATCCCCTCCACTTT. Amino acids: CASSWARGKWLPPYPLHF.

This clonotype was picked up a small number of times. The V gene is TRBV18, the J gene TRBJ2-3; possibly TRBD2 for D (5 bases). The CDR3 loop spans 17 amino acids. Between the trimmed V and J ends, which lost 5 bases and 1 base, there was a span of 19 bases. In germline, CDR1 is KGHSH, CDR2 LQKENI. As DNA, the CDR3 is TGTGCCAGCTCAAATGGCCCCCCCGGGGATCGCACAGATACGCAGTATTTT. As protein: CASSNGPPGDRTDTQYF.

This clonotype was counted only a few times. This CDR3 is CASSVMSRGNQPQHF. The CDR3 DNA follows: TGTGCCAGCAGTGTGATGAGCAGGGGCAATCAGCCCCAGCATTTT. The rearrangement uses TRBV2 and TRBJ1-5; TRBD1 is a possible D gene (5 bases). Germline V gene lookup returns CDR1 SNHLY and CDR2 FYNNEI. V gave up 4 bases and J gave up 2 bases, with 12 bases separating them. The CDR3 spans 15 residues.

The V call is TRBV19, the J call TRBJ2-1; maybe TRBD2 (5 bases). The germline CDR1 and CDR2 sequences are LNHDA and SQIVND (reference sequence). V dropped 3 bases and J dropped 5 bases, with 11 bases sitting between them. CDR3 length: 14 residues. This CDR3 reads CASSMSLEDNEQFF. For the CDR3, the DNA is TGTGCCAGTAGTATGTCACTAGAAGACAATGAGCAGTTCTTC.

The rearrangement links TRBV20-1 to TRBJ2-7; the D is unclear. Germline CDR1 reads DFQATT; CDR2 reads SNEGSKA (reference sequence). Trimming shortened V by 6 bases and J by 2 bases, and 14 bases separated the two germline ends. CDR3 length: 13 residues. This CDR3 reads CSATASATYEQYF. DNA of the CDR3: TGCAGTGCAACAGCTTCAGCTACCTACGAGCAGTACTTC.

The chain has TRBV7-2 and TRBJ2-5; the match to TRBD1 covers 7 bases. In germline, CDR1 is SGHTA, CDR2 FQGNSA. The ends lost 5 bases at V and 3 bases at J; junction bases unmatched: 9. The CDR3 spans 15 residues. The CDR3 reads CASSPNHRGKETQYF. CDR3 in DNA: TGTGCCAGCAGCCCAAACCACAGGGGAAAAGAGACCCAGTACTTC.

This clonotype has ten or more counts. The CDR3 loop reads CASSYPAPEAFF. CDR3 in DNA: TGTGCCAGCAGTTACCCAGCTCCTGAAGCTTTCTTT. This rearrangement joins TRBV6-5 to TRBJ1-1; D not certain. Trimming cost V 2 bases and J 6 bases, with 7 bases left between them. CDR1 MNHEY and CDR2 SVGAGI come from the germline V gene. The CDR3 sequence is 12 residues long.

The V and J genes are TRBV29-1 and TRBJ2-2; TRBD2 is a possible D gene (6 bases). Trimming took 5 bases from V and 2 from J, leaving 15 bases between them. CDR3 length: 15 amino acids. Germline CDR1 is SQVTM and CDR2 is ANQGSEA. The CDR3 loop reads CSVRTGLLNTGELFF. In DNA, the CDR3 is TGCAGCGTTAGGACCGGACTACTTAACACCGGGGAGCTGTTTTTT.

This clonotype occurred a few times. The chain has TRBV7-9 and TRBJ1-6; TRBD1 is a possible D gene (5 bases). The CDR3 extends over 15 amino acids. Germline lookup yields CDR1 SEHNR and CDR2 FQNEAQ (reference sequence). The ends were cut back, 5 bases at V and 6 bases at J, with 14 bases in the middle. CDR3 nucleotide sequence: TGTGCCAGCAGCCCCTCCGGACACCGTAATTCACCCCTCCACTTT. It translates to CASSPSGHRNSPLHF.

This clonotype was recorded many times. The chain combines TRBV18 with TRBJ2-2; D is unclear. Germline CDR1 is KGHSH and CDR2 is LQKENI. The CDR3 has 13 amino acids. The V and J ends lost 2 bases and 7 bases respectively, with 8 bases between them. In DNA form, the CDR3 reads TGTGCCAGCTCACCAAACGTTGGCGGGGAGCTGTTTTTT. This sequence encodes CASSPNVGGELFF.

This clonotype occurred many times. The chain employs TRBV6-1 and TRBJ2-7; possible D gene TRBD1, 6 bases. This CDR3 region has 17 residues. The V and J ends lost 3 bases and 2 bases respectively, with 20 bases between them. Germline V gene lookup returns CDR1 MNHNS and CDR2 SASEGT. For the CDR3, the DNA is TGTGCCAGCAGTGATGGACGGCCGGGACAATTAACCTACGAGCAGTACTTC. This gives the protein CASSDGRPGQLTYEQYF.

This clonotype was seen many times. The chain has TRBV2 and TRBJ1-2; 7 nucleotides match TRBD1. With 1 base clipped from V and 2 bases from J, the junction kept 4 bases outside the gene matches. Germline-derived CDR1 and CDR2 are SNHLY and FYNNEI. This CDR3 has 15 amino acids. CDR3 residues: CASSEGQGGNYGYTF. Written as DNA, the CDR3 is TGTGCCAGCAGTGAAGGACAGGGTGGGAACTATGGCTACACCTTC.

This sequence joins TRBV13 and TRBJ1-1; a possible D gene is TRBD1 (5 bases). V was shortened by 2 bases and J by 0 bases, with 19 bases between the two germline ends. Germline assignment: CDR1 PRHDT and CDR2 FYEKMQ (reference sequence). There are 18 residues in the CDR3. The CDR3 reads CASSLYRGTSALNTEAFF. The CDR3 nucleotides read TGTGCCAGCAGCTTATATCGCGGGACTTCGGCTTTGAACACTGAAGCTTTCTTT.

This clonotype has a count of ten or more. The chain recombines TRBV5-1 with TRBJ1-1, with a possible D match to TRBD1 (6 bases). CDR3 length equals 13 residues. Germline CDR1 SGHRS, CDR2 YFSETQ. V lost 4 bases to trimming and J lost 6 bases, with 13 bases between them. This chain's CDR3 is CASSSSQGPEAFF. CDR3 DNA sequence: TGCGCCAGCAGCAGCTCACAGGGCCCTGAAGCTTTCTTT.

About this clonotype: This could be a read error, since a much larger clone is one nucleotide away. This chain connects TRBV3-1 to TRBJ1-6; D gene ambiguous. Per germline, CDR1 LGHDT and CDR2 YNNKEL (reference sequence). The CDR3 runs 15 residues. CDR3 in amino acids: CASSQAPTTDSTLHF. The CDR3 bases are TGTGCCAGCAGCCAAGCACCTACGACGGATTCAACCCTCCACTTT. Full variable domain (missing parts from reference TRBV3-1 and TRBJ1-6): DTAVSQTPKYLVTQMGNDKSIKCEQNLGHDTMYWYKQDSKKFLKIMFSYNNKELIINETVPNRFSPKSPDKAHLNLHINSLELGDSAVYFCASSQAPTTDSTLHFGNGTRLTVT.